The T cell receptor (beta chain) under discussion was sequenced for a study of T cells in Graves' hyperthyroidism and ophthalmopathy. RNA transcripts yielded amplified TCR beta CDR3 regions. The HTBI primer set was used in a first-round RT-PCR of the TCR CDR3. One entry per CDR3 protein results from TCRdb running MiXCR on the multiplex PCR reads. The data contain about 210,000 distinct CDR3 sequences, about 17% of them seen just once; the ten biggest clones take up around two fifths. Per germline, CDR1 LGHNA and CDR2 YSLEER. This CDR3 contains 15 residues. V was trimmed by 4 bases and J by 6 bases, leaving 16 bases between them. This clonotype occurred a few times.

This receptor was obtained from a middle-aged man with Graves' hyperthyroidism. The sample comprised blood. V gene TRBV4-3 combines with J gene TRBJ2-1; the D gene could be TRBD1 or TRBD2 (5 bases each). CDR3 coding DNA: TGCGCCAGCAGCCTCGGGACGCTGGACGTCAATGAGCAGTTCTTC. Its protein is CASSLGTLDVNEQFF.